These T cell receptor beta chains were read from a single sample in a study of blood T cell repertoires in COVID-19. The protocol was immunoSEQ multiplex PCR, while the TCRdb copy is restricted to in-frame clones and leaves out a portion. The profile shows about 220,000 clones, 60% to 85% of them singletons. Material: peripheral blood. These receptors came from a woman in her 70s with acute or convalescent COVID-19. CDR3s include the opening cysteine and the closing phenylalanine or tryptophan. The D gene is left open where the match is weak.

j_call d_call v_call cdr3_aa
TRBJ2-7 . TRBV7-2 CASSSEGEQYF
TRBJ2-3 . TRBV7-8 CASTPTTTDTQYF
TRBJ1-6 TRBD1 TRBV7-3 CASSAGTANSPLHF
TRBJ1-5 . TRBV4-1 CASTPIFRGGGNQPQHF
TRBJ2-3 TRBD2 TRBV30 CAWVPQGGTDTQYF
TRBJ2-5 TRBD2 TRBV3-1/TRBV3-2 CASSASRLAIETQYF
TRBJ1-1 . TRBV2 CASSGVEGTEAFF
TRBJ1-4 . TRBV7-6 CASSSSGTQYEKLFF
TRBJ1-1 TRBD1 TRBV5-1 CASSLRDRVGSTEAFF
TRBJ2-7 . TRBV2 CASSATKNNGVEQYF
TRBJ2-7 TRBD2 TRBV5-5 CASSLRGLAGDEQYF
TRBJ2-3 TRBD2 TRBV27 CASSKLLAGGIVTDTQYF
TRBJ1-6 . TRBV30 CASGRSDSYNSPLHF
TRBJ1-2 TRBD1 TRBV7-2 CASREGQGAYGYTF
TRBJ2-7 TRBD2 TRBV2 CASSGLAGADKYF
TRBJ2-5 . TRBV20-1 CSAAQETQYF
TRBJ2-2 TRBD2 TRBV7-3 CASSVRGAGELFF
TRBJ1-5 TRBD1 TRBV23-1 CASSQPGTGRNQPQHF
TRBJ2-7 TRBD1 TRBV6-2/TRBV6-3 CASSYSIETGGIYEQYF
TRBJ2-3 . TRBV2 CASNGFTDSTDTQYF
TRBJ2-7 . TRBV19 CASSTGTPTYYEQYF
TRBJ1-4 . TRBV6-5 CASSYSAGEKLFF
TRBJ1-5 TRBD1 TRBV10-3 CAISTGVGNQPQHF
TRBJ1-5 . TRBV7-9 CASSLSWGDDSNQPQHF
TRBJ2-7 TRBD1 TRBV10-3 CAINPQGSYEQYF
TRBJ2-3 TRBD2 TRBV20-1 CSASQGGTDTQYF
TRBJ2-3 . TRBV12-2 CASRSTLPLSGGRGTDTQYF
TRBJ2-2 . TRBV5-1 CASSLTPAGELFF
TRBJ2-5 TRBD1 TRBV7-7 CASSLVGRGTGSSETQYF
TRBJ1-2 TRBD1 TRBV30 CAWSVGGQYGYTF
TRBJ1-6 . TRBV21-1 CASSNAGQAFYNSPLHF
TRBJ2-7 . TRBV5-5 CASISDGIYEQYF
TRBJ2-3 TRBD1 TRBV6-5 CASSTGQYTDTQYF
TRBJ2-2 TRBD1 TRBV5-1 CASRRGGHTGELFF
TRBJ2-2 . TRBV19 CASSIDRQAITGELFF
TRBJ1-3 . TRBV27 CASSLSWPGGLSGNTIYF
TRBJ2-5 . TRBV7-8 CASSLGTKETQYF
TRBJ1-4 . TRBV30 CAWSAGVATNEKLFF
TRBJ1-2 TRBD1 TRBV18 CASSPQYQPGQGIRYGYTF
TRBJ2-1 . TRBV24-1 CATSDFGQGGYNEQFF
TRBJ1-6 TRBD1 TRBV2 CASRGQGGSPLHF
TRBJ2-7 TRBD2 TRBV2 CASTGLAGYEQYF
TRBJ2-3 TRBD1 TRBV30 CAWSILGSRDDRGDTQYF
TRBJ2-2 . TRBV30 CAWSPRRVTGELFF
TRBJ1-2 . TRBV14 CASAQGAGLSSYGYTF
TRBJ1-1 . TRBV10-3 CASADSLNTEAFF
TRBJ2-5 TRBD2 TRBV24-1 CATSEDRSGGAQETQYF
TRBJ1-2 . TRBV6-1 CASSEGSGRGLLAGYTF
TRBJ2-7 . TRBV12-3/TRBV12-4 CASSWTADEQYF
TRBJ1-1 TRBD1 TRBV4-2 CASSQVSPGTANTEAFF
TRBJ2-1 TRBD2 TRBV2 CASSSAGRVEQFF
TRBJ1-5 . TRBV30 CAWSVASENQPQHF
TRBJ1-6 TRBD1 TRBV7-2 CASSRPGTGGSSPLHF
TRBJ2-3 TRBD2 TRBV10-3 CAISESYGASGGDTDTQYF
TRBJ2-1 TRBD1 TRBV9 CASSYAVTGGNEQFF
TRBJ2-3 . TRBV11-2 CASSLGQLDTQYF